This note documents a single TCR beta chain sequence. This specimen comes from a study of cytomegalovirus exposure and HLA in healthy donors. Every donor was a healthy person donating bone marrow. Primers included in the PCR were 60 Vbeta and 13 Jbeta primers. Produced via immunoSEQ multiplex PCR; TCRdb's table is partial and in-frame only. This sample has about 180,000 clones; about 80% occur once, and the top ten carry 4.8%. CDR1 and CDR2 from the germline V gene are SGHRS and YFSETQ. The V segment lost 3 bases and the J segment 8 bases; nucleotides outside the gene matches: 4. The CDR3 length is 15 residues.

The sequencing sample was made of PBMCs. The receptor comes from a man aged 18-30 years in good health and CMV-seronegative. This chain joins TRBV5-1 and TRBJ2-1, with 14 bases lining up with TRBD2. The CDR3 loop reads CASSWGLAGVHEQFF. The CDR3 DNA reads TGCGCCAGCAGCTGGGGACTAGCGGGAGTACATGAGCAGTTCTTC. Filled out from reference TRBV5-1 and TRBJ2-1, the complete variable domain reads KAGVTQTPRYLIKTRGQQVTLSCSPISGHRSVSWYQQTPGQGLQFLFEYFSETQRNKGNFPGRFSGRQFSNSRSEMNVSTLELGDSALYLCASSWGLAGVHEQFFGPGTRLTVL.